The entry below describes one TCR beta chain. Its antigen is unknown. Base qualities are not at hand, and no much larger clone is one base apart. The collaborating institutions used their own protocols to collect whole blood in K2EDTA tubes. For TCRbeta analysis, collaborators shipped samples as frozen whole blood, isolated PBMCs, or DNA extracted from either of those sample types. The CDR3 runs 15 residues from the cysteine to the phenylalanine. CDR3 DNA only is kept here, 45 bases in frame from base 1. After removal of 3 bases from V and 7 bases from J, the junction retains 5 bases not matched to a gene. The germline V gene encodes CDR1 WNHNN and CDR2 SYGVQD (reference sequence). TCRbeta CDR3 regions were amplified from genomic DNA by means of the immunoSEQ Assay, a bias-controlled multiplex PCR. Regarding the original processing steps: Within the assay, amplification of reference gene primers was used to estimate how many nucleated cells each sample contained. To quantify the absolute abundance of each unique TCRbeta CDR3 rearrangement, sequence reads were collapsed and filtered. For each sample, productive Simpson clonality was calculated as the square root of Simpson's diversity index across productive rearrangements. Held by TCRdb, this immuneACCESS table contains in-frame sequences only and omits some clones. Under half of the omission traces to an unresolved V gene where checked; the cause of the rest is unknown. That table supplies the V and J calls and clone size; D and trimming were determined from the DNA. In this sample the table shows roughly 130,000 clones, about four fifths of which occur a single time. Jointly, the top ten make up less than 15% of the sample.

The data originate from a study of blood T cell repertoires in COVID-19 (dated by TCRdb to 2019 to 2021). Context from the whole study: The collaborator samples originated in the United States, Italy and Spain and spanned the acute and convalescent phases of COVID-19. The material from the prospective study consisted of cDNA or gDNA derived from T cells, B-cell-depleted T cells, or PBMCs. Subjects who had been exposed to COVID-19, were actively infected with it, or had recovered from it provided the deeply sampled blood TCRbeta repertoires that made up the dataset. The repertoires were released in a freely available public database meant as a resource for research on the immune response to SARS-CoV-2. Samples were obtained from the ongoing ImmuneRACE study (first 160 participants) and from 1,254 subjects provided by 6 global collaborators. A de-identified subject ID, COVID-19 status, age in years and sex were almost always included in the sample metadata. HLA class I and class II types, where available, came from metadata supplied by the sample provider rather than from assay-based typing. The full study reports these points: Clinical and demographic metadata were provided uncurated, with the amount varying by source and participant.

The sample consisted of peripheral blood. The receptor comes from a woman between 55 and 75 years old with acute or convalescent COVID-19. The V gene is TRBV10-1 and the J gene is TRBJ2-2; 10 bases in the middle match TRBD2. For the CDR3, the sequence is CASSEQAGGNGELFF. The nucleotides read TGCGCCAGCAGTGAACAAGCGGGGGGGAACGGGGAGCTGTTTTTT.